A single T cell receptor (beta chain) is shown here with its context. The data derive from a study of blood T cell repertoires in COVID-19. At the level of the study: Samples taken during acute and convalescent COVID-19 were collected in the United States, Italy and Spain. The analysed material was cDNA or gDNA that came from T cells, B-cell-depleted T cells, or PBMCs.

Looked up from germline, CDR1 is KGHSH and CDR2 is LQKENI. V lost 5 bases to trimming and J lost 6 bases; unmatched junction nucleotides: 9. The CDR3 consists of 15 residues. Methods used by the authors: Reference gene primer amplification yielded estimated nucleated cell counts. This table comes from immunoSEQ multiplex PCR, and its TCRdb copy is limited to in-frame clones, with some not included. V and J calls and clone size are as listed in that table; D and trimming were resolved from the DNA. The sample includes 25,000 to 35,000 clones, about 80% of them seen just once. The sequenced sample consisted of peripheral blood. This TCR was recovered from a man between 65 and 85 years old with active COVID-19. The chain combines TRBV18 with TRBJ1-3; 8 nucleotides match TRBD1. CDR3 region: CASSSYGQGENTIYF. The CDR3 nucleotides read TGTGCCAGCTCATCCTACGGACAGGGAGAAAACACCATATATTTT.